Shown below are 20 T cell receptor beta chains from a single sample sequenced in a study of cytomegalovirus exposure and HLA in healthy donors (dated by TCRdb to 2017 to 2019). Library construction relied on the immunoSEQ multiplex PCR assay. A mixture of 60 forward primers for TCR Vbeta segments and 13 reverse primers for TCR Jbeta segments was used in the multiplex PCR. In its TCRdb copy, this immuneACCESS table keeps in-frame sequences only and misses some clones. Where compared with another copy, unresolved V genes explain less than half of these, and the others have no known cause. Here the sample has 90,000 to 130,000 clones; 79% occur a single time. In total, the top ten clones hold 2.5% to 3% of the sample. Sequenced material: PBMCs. These receptors originate from a woman aged 18-35 years in good health and CMV-seropositive.

This sequence joins TRBV11-2 and TRBJ2-5; 7 bases are a match to TRBD1. This CDR3 is built from 16 residues. The V gene end was trimmed by 5 bases and the J gene end by 5 bases; junction bases not matched to a gene: 14. In germline, CDR1 is SGHAT, CDR2 FQNNGV. Here the CDR3 reads CASSPVLGARGETQYF. Written as DNA, the CDR3 is TGTGCCAGCAGCCCAGTCCTGGGAGCCAGGGGGGAGACCCAGTACTTC.

The chain links TRBV19 to TRBJ1-2; 8 bases agree with TRBD1. V trimming: 5 bases; J trimming: 6 bases; junction bases outside the gene matches: 11. The CDR3 loop spans 15 amino acids. Germline V CDR1 and CDR2: LNHDA, SQIVND (reference sequence). The CDR3 nucleotides read TGTGCCAGTAGTGCCGACCGGACAGGGAAGAATGGCTACACCTTC. It codes for CASSADRTGKNGYTF. Together with reference TRBV19 and TRBJ1-2, the CDR3 gives the full variable domain: DGGITQSPKYLFRKEGQNVTLSCEQNLNHDAMYWYRQDPGQGLRLIYYSQIVNDFQKGDIAEGYSVSREKKESFPLTVTSAQKNPTAFYLCASSADRTGKNGYTFGSGTRLTVV.

With respect to this clone: An end of the junction differs from the germline gene, which may be a read error. The chain links TRBV7-9 to TRBJ2-7; 8 nucleotides agree with TRBD1. This CDR3 comprises 17 residues. Germline V gene data show CDR1 as SEHNR and CDR2 as FQNEAQ (reference sequence). The DNA of the CDR3 is TGTTCCAGCAGCTCCTCTGTCGGGGACAGGAATACCTACGAGCAGTACTTC. Translated: CSSSSSVGDRNTYEQYF.

This sequence joins TRBV2 and TRBJ2-5, with 11 bases aligning to TRBD2. The ends lost 8 bases at V and 2 bases at J; junction bases unmatched: 7. CDR3 length: 15 amino acids. Germline V gene sequence: CDR1 SNHLY, CDR2 FYNNEI. The CDR3 loop is CASGGTSGSQETQYF. The DNA of the CDR3 is TGTGCCAGCGGGGGGACTAGCGGATCACAAGAGACCCAGTACTTC.

CDR3 sequence: CASSSQGQGNAEAFF. The CDR3 bases are TGTGCCAGCAGCTCACAAGGACAGGGAAACGCTGAAGCTTTCTTT. V and J are TRBV7-3 and TRBJ1-1; 8 bases are shared with TRBD1. This CDR3 spans 15 amino acids. Per germline, CDR1 SGHTA and CDR2 FQGTGA. V dropped 4 bases and J dropped 6; count of bases not matched to a gene: 10.

This clone was seen once. The chain carries TRBV28 and TRBJ2-7; 7 nucleotides match TRBD1. The CDR3 has 12 residues. The germline V gene has CDR1 MDHEN and CDR2 SYDVKM. V lost 6 bases to trimming and J lost 4 bases; unmatched junction nucleotides: 3. CDR3 bases: TGTGCCAGCAGCCCCAGGGGGTACGAGCAGTACTTC. This codes for CASSPRGYEQYF.

The V and J genes are TRBV9 and TRBJ2-5; D might be TRBD2 (6 bases). The V end was cut by 4 bases, the J end by 2 bases, with 18 bases between. The CDR3 runs to 16 residues. CDR1 SGDLS and CDR2 YYNGEE come from the germline V gene. As DNA, the CDR3 is TGTGCCAGCAGCCCCCGGGGGAGGACGAATCAAGAGACCCAGTACTTC. Amino acids: CASSPRGRTNQETQYF.

V is TRBV5-5 and J is TRBJ1-2, with D perhaps TRBD1 (6 bases). Trimming left V 3 bases short and J 2 bases short, with 14 bases between. The germline V gene encodes CDR1 SGHKS and CDR2 YYEKEE (reference sequence). This CDR3 spans 15 amino acids. The CDR3 DNA reads TGTGCCAGCAGCTCCAACAGGGCGTGGAACTATGGCTACACCTTC. This translates into CASSSNRAWNYGYTF. The full variable domain, rest sourced from reference TRBV5-5 and TRBJ1-2, is DAGVTQSPTHLIKTRGQQVTLRCSPISGHKSVSWYQQVLGQGPQFIFQYYEKEERGRGNFPDRFSARQFPNYSSELNVNALLLGDSALYLCASSSNRAWNYGYTFGSGTRLTVV.

This chain uses TRBV7-6 with TRBJ2-7; 9 bases are a match to TRBD1. Looked up from germline, CDR1 is SGHVS and CDR2 is FNYEAQ. The CDR3 totals 18 residues. With 1 base clipped from V and 2 bases from J, the junction kept 12 bases outside the gene matches. The CDR3 spells CASSLDLPDRGLTYEQYF. CDR3 sequence (DNA): TGTGCCAGCAGCTTAGATCTTCCGGACAGGGGACTTACCTACGAGCAGTACTTC.

The rearrangement joins TRBV28 to TRBJ1-2, with a weak D call TRBD1 (6 bases). This CDR3 contains 13 residues. The germline CDR1 and CDR2 sequences are MDHEN and SYDVKM. The V end lost 2 bases, the J end lost 8 bases, and 12 bases lay between the germline ends. CDR3 coding DNA: TGTGCCAGCAGTTTAGGCAGGGACAAGGGCTACACCTTC. It encodes CASSLGRDKGYTF.

This clone was seen once. The chain links TRBV6-1 to TRBJ1-2; D is uncertain. Trimming shortened V by 4 bases and J by 8 bases, and 14 bases separated the two germline ends. The V gene's germline CDR1 is MNHNS and CDR2 SASEGT. The length of the CDR3 is 13 residues. The chain's CDR3 is CASSGEFMRGYTF. The CDR3 nucleotides are TGTGCCAGCAGTGGAGAGTTCATGCGGGGCTACACCTTC.

The chain joins TRBV9 to TRBJ2-5; D perhaps matches TRBD2 (5 bases). The CDR3 is 12 residues long. The germline CDR1 and CDR2 sequences are SGDLS and YYNGEE. V lost 4 bases, J lost 7 bases, and 11 bases lay in between. DNA for the CDR3: TGTGCCAGCAGCCCAGGAGGAGCGACCCAGTACTTC. Protein: CASSPGGATQYF. The whole variable domain, filled in from reference TRBV9 and TRBJ2-5, reads DSGVTQTPKHLITATGQRVTLRCSPRSGDLSVYWYQQSLDQGLQFLIQYYNGEERAKGNILERFSAQQFPDLHSELNLSSLELGDSALYFCASSPGGATQYFGPGTRLLVL.

The chain employs TRBV27 and TRBJ1-2, with a weak D call TRBD1 (6 bases). The germline gives CDR1 MNHEY, CDR2 SMNVEV (reference sequence). The germline V and J ends were trimmed by 0 bases and 4 bases, with 12 bases remaining between them. This CDR3 has 15 residues. CDR3 nucleotides: TGTGCCAGCAGTTTATCTGGGGGACACGTCTATGGCTACACCTTC. Translation: CASSLSGGHVYGYTF.

This clone was seen a single time. V and J are TRBV2 and TRBJ1-1, with D tentatively TRBD1 (6 bases). Germline V gene data show CDR1 as SNHLY and CDR2 as FYNNEI. This CDR3 spans 13 amino acids. V lost 6 bases and J 5 bases, leaving 13 bases between the germline ends. Here the CDR3 DNA reads TGTGCCAGCAGCTCACAGGGTTGGACTGAAGCTTTCTTT. The encoded protein is CASSSQGWTEAFF. The complete variable domain, with remaining parts taken from reference TRBV2 and TRBJ1-1, reads EPEVTQTPSHQVTQMGQEVILRCVPISNHLYFYWYRQILGQKVEFLVSFYNNEISEKSEIFDDQFSVERPDGSNFTLKIRSTKLEDSAMYFCASSSQGWTEAFFGQGTRLTVV.

This clone came up once. J is TRBJ1-5 and V is TRBV2; D is uncertain. This CDR3 region has 14 residues. The V and J ends lost 7 bases and 6 bases respectively, with 16 bases between them. Germline CDR1 SNHLY, CDR2 FYNNEI. The CDR3 reads CASTSIRGGQPQHF. CDR3 nucleotide sequence: TGTGCCAGCACCTCGATCCGAGGCGGTCAGCCCCAGCATTTT.

This clone was seen more than once but under ten times. The chain is built from TRBV13 and TRBJ1-1; D perhaps matches TRBD1 (5 bases). CDR1 is PRHDT and CDR2 is FYEKMQ in the germline V gene (reference sequence). The CDR3 length is 13 residues. The germline V and J ends were trimmed by 2 bases and 4 bases, with 8 bases remaining between them. The CDR3 DNA reads TGTGCCAGCAGCTTACAGGGTGGCACTGAAGCTTTCTTT. Protein product: CASSLQGGTEAFF.

V usage is TRBV28 and J usage is TRBJ2-1; TRBD2 agrees at 7 bases. The germline gives CDR1 MDHEN, CDR2 SYDVKM. The CDR3 is made up of 14 amino acids. With V trimmed by 4 bases and J by 8 bases, 8 bases remained unmatched. The CDR3 region has the DNA TGTGCCAGCAGTTCCGCTAGCGGTAATGATGAGCAGTTCTTC. Protein sequence: CASSSASGNDEQFF.

There are a few counts of this clone. V gene TRBV5-4 combines with J gene TRBJ1-1, with 9 positions matching TRBD1. From germline, CDR1 is SGHNT and CDR2 YYREEE (reference sequence). The CDR3 has 15 residues. Trimming took 4 bases from V and 2 from J; bases not matched to a gene: 6. The chain's CDR3 is CASSPGDRDNTEAFF. The CDR3 DNA reads as TGTGCCAGCAGCCCGGGGGACAGGGACAACACTGAAGCTTTCTTT.

The V and J genes are TRBV21-1 and TRBJ1-1. TRBV21-1 is designated a pseudogene. There are 14 residues in the CDR3. DNA of the CDR3: TGTGCCAGCAAAAAAGGAGACCTGAACACTGAAGCTTTCTTT. Its protein product is CASKKGDLNTEAFF.

In its sample, this clone was seen a few times. The chain uses TRBV5-1 and TRBJ2-7, with 7 bases identical to TRBD2. Trimming removed 3 bases from V and 2 bases from J; junction bases left unmatched: 8. Germline V CDR1 and CDR2: SGHRS, YFSETQ. The CDR3 length is 15 residues. The CDR3 is CASSYSGRMAYEQYF. CDR3 in DNA: TGCGCCAGCAGCTACTCCGGGAGGATGGCCTACGAGCAGTACTTC. Filled out from reference TRBV5-1 and TRBJ2-7, the complete variable domain reads KAGVTQTPRYLIKTRGQQVTLSCSPISGHRSVSWYQQTPGQGLQFLFEYFSETQRNKGNFPGRFSGRQFSNSRSEMNVSTLELGDSALYLCASSYSGRMAYEQYFGPGTRLTVT.